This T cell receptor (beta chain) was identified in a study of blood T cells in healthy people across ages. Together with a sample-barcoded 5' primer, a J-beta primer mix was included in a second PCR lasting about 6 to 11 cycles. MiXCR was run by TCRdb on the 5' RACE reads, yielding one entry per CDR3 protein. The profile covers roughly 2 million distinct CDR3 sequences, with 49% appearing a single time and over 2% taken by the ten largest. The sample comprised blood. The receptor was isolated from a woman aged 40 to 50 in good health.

The CDR3 region is CASSQDWGGIPSSNEKLFF. In DNA form, the CDR3 reads TGCGCCAGCAGCCAAGATTGGGGGGGTATCCCCTCGTCTAATGAAAAACTGTTTTTT. The V and J genes are TRBV4-3 and TRBJ1-4; D perhaps matches TRBD1 (5 bases). This CDR3 is 19 amino acids long. The germline V and J ends were trimmed by 0 bases and 3 bases, with 20 bases remaining between them. Germline V CDR1 and CDR2: LGHNA, YSLEER.